The source of this T cell receptor (beta chain) is a study of response to subunit inactivated influenza vaccine. Study-wide points: Authors proposed each seasonal influenza vaccination draws in few new T cells.

The CDR3 is 15 amino acids. V shed 5 bases and J 4 bases; nucleotides not matched to a gene: 11. CDR1 and CDR2 (germline): GTSNPN, SVGIG (reference sequence). One entry per CDR3 protein results from TCRdb running MiXCR on the RT-PCR reads. The sample holds around 530,000 distinct CDR3 sequences; 12% are singletons and the top ten take roughly 10%. This clonotype was recorded a few times. Antigen: not known. Sample: PBMCs from blood, taken on the day of vaccination. The chain employs TRBV30 and TRBJ1-3; 7 bases fit TRBD1. This receptor was taken from a man aged 45 to 65 who received an inactivated influenza vaccine. DNA for the CDR3: TGTGCCTGGGGGACGGGACAGACGCTCGGAAACACCATATATTTT. It codes for CAWGTGQTLGNTIYF.